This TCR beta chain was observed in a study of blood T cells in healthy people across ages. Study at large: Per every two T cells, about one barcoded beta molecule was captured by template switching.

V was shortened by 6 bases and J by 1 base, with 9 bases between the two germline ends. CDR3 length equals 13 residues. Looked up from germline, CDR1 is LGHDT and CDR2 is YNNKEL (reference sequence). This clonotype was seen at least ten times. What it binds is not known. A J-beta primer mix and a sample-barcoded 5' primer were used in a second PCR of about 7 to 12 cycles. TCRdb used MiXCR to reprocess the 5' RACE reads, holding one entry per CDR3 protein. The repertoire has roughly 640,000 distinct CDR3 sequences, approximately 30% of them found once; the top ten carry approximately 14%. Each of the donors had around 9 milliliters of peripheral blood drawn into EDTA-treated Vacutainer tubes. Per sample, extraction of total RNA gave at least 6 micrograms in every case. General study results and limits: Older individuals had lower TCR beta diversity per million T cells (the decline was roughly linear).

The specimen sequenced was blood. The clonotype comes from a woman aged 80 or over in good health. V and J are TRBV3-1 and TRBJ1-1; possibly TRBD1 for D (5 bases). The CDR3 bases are TGTGCCAGCAGGCGGGGCTCGAACACTGAAGCTTTCTTT. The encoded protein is CASRRGSNTEAFF.